This entry concerns a single TCR beta chain. What it recognizes is unknown. V was pared by 5 bases and J by 6 bases, with 14 bases between. Per the germline V gene, CDR1 is LGHNA and CDR2 is YNFKEQ. This CDR3 is built from 14 residues. Sequencing used immunoSEQ multiplex PCR; TCRdb keeps in-frame clones, though not all of them. The sample records millions of clones, under 95% being singletons. The sample is drawn from a study of shared clonotypes between healthy human individuals. Study observations and caveats: Researchers sampled blood only, noting tissue repertoires likely differ. With a few donors compared, around 5% of naive CD4 clonotypes were shared. Clonotype sharing among donors, it was expected, would be affected by sequencing depth.

CD8 cells classed as naive were CD45RO-negative and positively selected for CCR7, excluding terminally differentiated effector memory CD45RA+ cells. The chain has TRBV4-2 and TRBJ2-1, with D uncertain. This sequence was found in a man aged 18 to 29 in good health. Some clones in this sample may be carry-over from other donors' samples. The sequenced material came from naive CD8+ T cells from PBMCs. CDR3 DNA: TGTGCCAGCAGCACGAGCCGGGCTCCCAATGAGCAGTTCTTC. It encodes CASSTSRAPNEQFF.